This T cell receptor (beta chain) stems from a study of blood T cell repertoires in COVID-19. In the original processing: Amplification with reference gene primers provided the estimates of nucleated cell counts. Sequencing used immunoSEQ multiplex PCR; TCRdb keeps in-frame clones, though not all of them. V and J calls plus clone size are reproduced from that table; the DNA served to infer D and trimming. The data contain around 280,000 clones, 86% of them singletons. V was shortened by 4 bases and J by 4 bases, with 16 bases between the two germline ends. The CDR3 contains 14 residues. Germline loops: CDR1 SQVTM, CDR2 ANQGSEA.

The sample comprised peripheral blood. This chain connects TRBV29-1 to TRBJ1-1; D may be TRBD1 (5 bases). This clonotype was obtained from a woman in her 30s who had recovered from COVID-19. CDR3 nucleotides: TGCAGCGTTGCGGGAGGGGAGGGGAGCACTGAAGCTTTCTTT. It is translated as CSVAGGEGSTEAFF.